Included here is one TCR beta chain sequence, with context. Antigen unknown. Here immunoSEQ multiplex PCR was the method, and the copy in TCRdb shows in-frame clones only, minus some. The sample has some 170,000 clones; 80% to 90% are singletons. While the first cohort had 600 to 850 subjects, the donors belonged to the separate validation cohort of over a hundred subjects. This sample is part of a study of cytomegalovirus exposure and HLA in healthy donors. This CDR3 spans 17 amino acids. Per germline, CDR1 LNHDA and CDR2 SQIVND (reference sequence). J lost 4 bases, V lost 4 bases, and 13 bases had no gene match. The study's findings and limits: Listed as cytomegalovirus-associated were 170 or so TCR beta chains. Reported results showed that the classifier diagnosed cytomegalovirus status with high specificity and sensitivity.

The source of this sequence is a woman in her twenties or thirties in good health and CMV-seronegative. The sequencing input was PBMCs. This chain links TRBV19 with TRBJ1-5, with 7 bases that match TRBD1. This CDR3 reads CASSKGQGQAANQPQHF. The CDR3 bases are TGTGCCAGTAGTAAAGGTCAAGGACAGGCGGCGAATCAGCCCCAGCATTTT. Drawing the rest from reference TRBV19 and TRBJ1-5, the complete variable domain is DGGITQSPKYLFRKEGQNVTLSCEQNLNHDAMYWYRQDPGQGLRLIYYSQIVNDFQKGDIAEGYSVSREKKESFPLTVTSAQKNPTAFYLCASSKGQGQAANQPQHFGDGTRLSIL.